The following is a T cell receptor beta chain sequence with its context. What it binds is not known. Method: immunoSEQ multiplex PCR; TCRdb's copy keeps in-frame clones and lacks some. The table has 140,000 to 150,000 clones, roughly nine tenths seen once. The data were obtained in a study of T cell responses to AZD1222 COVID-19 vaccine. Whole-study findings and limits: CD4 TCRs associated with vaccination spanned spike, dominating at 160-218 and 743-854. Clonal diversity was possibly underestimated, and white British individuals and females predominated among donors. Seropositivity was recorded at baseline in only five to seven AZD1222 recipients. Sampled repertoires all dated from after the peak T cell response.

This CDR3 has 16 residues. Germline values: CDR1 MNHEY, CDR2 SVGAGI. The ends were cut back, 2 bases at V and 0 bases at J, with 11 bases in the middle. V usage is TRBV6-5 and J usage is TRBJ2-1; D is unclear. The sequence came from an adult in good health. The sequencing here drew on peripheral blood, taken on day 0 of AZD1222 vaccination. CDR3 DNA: TGTGCCAGCAGTTACCGGCGCGGCTCCTCCTACAATGAGCAGTTCTTC. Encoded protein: CASSYRRGSSYNEQFF.